Given below is one T cell receptor beta chain in context. Followed over time, Seattle patients had been enrolled while infection was active. These data come from a study of blood T cell repertoires in COVID-19. Study summary: The United States, Italy and Spain provided the acute and convalescent COVID-19 samples.

Under the authors' procedure: The authors estimated nucleated cell counts from reference gene primer amplification. Sequencing used immunoSEQ multiplex PCR; TCRdb keeps in-frame clones, though not all of them. V and J calls and clone size follow that table, whereas D and trimming were derived from the DNA. The data show 150,000 or so clones, around 89% seen once. Trimming shortened V by 4 bases and J by 8 bases, and 18 bases separated the two germline ends. The length of the CDR3 is 15 residues. Germline loops: CDR1 SGHRS, CDR2 YFSETQ. This TCR was sampled from a man in his sixties with COVID-19, enrolled during active disease. Source material: peripheral blood. The V gene is TRBV5-1, the J gene TRBJ1-4; D possibly corresponds to TRBD1 (6 bases). CDR3 amino acids: CASSTPGTSDEKLFF. In DNA, the CDR3 is TGCGCCAGCAGCACGCCCGGGACATCTGACGAAAAACTGTTTTTT.